Here is one T cell receptor beta chain with its context. The sample belongs to a study of early stage breast cancer tumors. The data were produced by immunoSEQ multiplex PCR, yet TCRdb's version contains in-frame clones alone and is incomplete. Of around 10,000 clones listed, roughly 70% are singletons. The sample taken for sequencing was breast tumor tissue. This sequence originates from a person aged 50-59 years with breast cancer.

The CDR3 region has the DNA TGTGCCAGCAGTTTAATCGGACAGGGGGCCTGGCAGCCCCAGCATTTT. This gives the protein CASSLIGQGAWQPQHF. J is TRBJ1-5 and V is TRBV28; 11 bases match TRBD1. This CDR3 has 16 amino acids. CDR1 and CDR2 (germline): MDHEN, SYDVKM. Germline trimming cut 2 bases from V and 7 bases from J; bases unmatched to any gene: 7.